The following is a T cell receptor (beta chain) sequence with its context. Its matching antigen is unknown. The CDR3 extends over 14 amino acids. Trimming took off 4 bases at V and 8 bases at J, with 14 bases between the two ends. Germline loops: CDR1 MGHDK, CDR2 SYGVNS. Use of 60 Vbeta and 13 Jbeta primers characterized the PCR. The method was immunoSEQ multiplex PCR; TCRdb's version includes in-frame clones alone and lacks a portion of them. In the table there are 110,000 or so clones, around 68% of which are singletons. This sample was included in a study of cytomegalovirus exposure and HLA in healthy donors. Whole-study results and caveats: With later analysis, a missense DCLRE1C variant became linked to TCR beta V- and J-gene trimming. Listed as cytomegalovirus-associated were approximately 160 TCR beta chains.

The TCR originated in a woman in her 50s in good health and CMV-seropositive. The chain recombines TRBV25-1 with TRBJ2-2; tentative D call: TRBD1 (6 bases). Specimen: PBMCs. CDR3 nucleotide sequence: TGTGCCAGCAGTGTCACCGGGACAAGTGGGGAGCTGTTTTTT. Translation: CASSVTGTSGELFF.